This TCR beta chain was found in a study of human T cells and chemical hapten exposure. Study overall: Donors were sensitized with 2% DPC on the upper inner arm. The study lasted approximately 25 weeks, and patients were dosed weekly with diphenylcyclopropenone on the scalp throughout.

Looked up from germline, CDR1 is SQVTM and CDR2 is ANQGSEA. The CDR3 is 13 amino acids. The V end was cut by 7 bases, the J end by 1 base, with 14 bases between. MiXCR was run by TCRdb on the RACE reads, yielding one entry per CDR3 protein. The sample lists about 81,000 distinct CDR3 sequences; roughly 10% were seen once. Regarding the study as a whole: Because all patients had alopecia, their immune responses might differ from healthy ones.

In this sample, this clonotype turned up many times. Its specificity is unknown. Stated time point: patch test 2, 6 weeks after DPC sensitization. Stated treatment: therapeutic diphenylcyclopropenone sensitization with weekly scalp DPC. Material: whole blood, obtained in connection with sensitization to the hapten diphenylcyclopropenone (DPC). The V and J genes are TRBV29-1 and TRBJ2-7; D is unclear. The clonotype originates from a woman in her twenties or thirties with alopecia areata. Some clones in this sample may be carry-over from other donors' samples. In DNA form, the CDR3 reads TGCAGCGCCGCCAAGGTCCCATCCTACGAGCAGTACTTC. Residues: CSAAKVPSYEQYF.